This paragraph covers one TCR beta chain sequence. Its antigen is as yet unknown. This sample was taken from a study of beta chain features in type 1 diabetes. On the study more broadly: The samples had approximately 110 million sorted cells examined in all.

Every isolated RNA sample was fully reverse transcribed, so sequencing captured expressed TCRB transcripts. Data came from immunoSEQ multiplex PCR; TCRdb stores just in-frame clones and leaves some out. The sample carries 250,000 to 300,000 clones, approximately 25% recorded once. Findings of the study overall: There was a moderate but significant shortening of TCRB CDR3s in all four CD4+ subsets of Type 1 diabetes patients. Sequencing used cDNA, and cells with high TCR expression could therefore be over-represented.

The CDR3 has 14 residues. Germline V gene lookup returns CDR1 SNHLY and CDR2 FYNNEI. V was trimmed by 4 bases and J by 0 bases, leaving 9 bases between them. The specimen sequenced was naive CD4+ T cells from blood. The rearrangement links TRBV2 to TRBJ2-5, with a weak D call TRBD1 (5 bases). The sequence derives from a woman aged 25 to 39 with type 1 diabetes. Written as DNA, the CDR3 is TGTGCCAGCAGTGCGCAGGGTAACCAAGAGACCCAGTACTTC. Translation: CASSAQGNQETQYF.